This TCR beta chain originates from a study of blood T cell repertoires in COVID-19. Background on the study: Sample material is recorded as cDNA or gDNA derived from T cells, B-cell-depleted T cells, or PBMCs.

Assay used: immunoSEQ multiplex PCR; TCRdb lists only in-frame clones, some missing. The sample consists of around 290,000 clones, around 87% of them appearing once. The CDR3 totals 15 residues. The V end was cut by 6 bases, the J end by 0 bases, with 9 bases between. CDR1 MNHEY and CDR2 SMNVEV come from the germline V gene (reference sequence). The clonotype comes from a woman in her fifties or sixties who had recovered from COVID-19. The chain joins TRBV27 to TRBJ2-6, with D uncertain. The specimen was peripheral blood. The CDR3 is CASSWAGSGANVLTF. CDR3 sequence (DNA): TGTGCCAGCAGCTGGGCCGGCTCTGGGGCCAACGTCCTGACTTTC.